The clone carrying this TCR beta chain was observed at least ten times. This sample is part of a study of Graves' ophthalmopathy and Graves' hyperthyroidism. Study details: Peripheral blood (taken before any treatment) was collected at initial diagnosis.

The CDR3 length is 12 residues. Trimming took 2 bases from V and 7 from J, leaving 8 bases between them. The germline V gene has CDR1 SNHLY and CDR2 FYNNEI. Scientists amplified the TCR beta CDR3 regions from RNA transcripts. In the first round, RT-PCR was carried out with HTBI primers, and a multiplex PCR formed the second round. A single record per CDR3 protein comes from TCRdb applying MiXCR to the multiplex PCR reads. The table records about 420,000 distinct CDR3 sequences, about 21% of them present only once. Over 18 months of follow-up, stable hyperthyroidism required that no ophthalmopathy appear. Aged 18 to 65, hyperthyroidism patients had been newly diagnosed, with under 2 months' duration.

This chain joins TRBV2 and TRBJ1-1; D gene uncertain. The sample taken for sequencing was peripheral blood. This TCR derives from a woman between 18 and 29 years old with stable Graves' hyperthyroidism. CDR3 nucleotides: TGTGCCAGCAGTGAACGGAGGGTTGAAGCTTTCTTT. As protein: CASSERRVEAFF.